These 27 T cell receptor beta chains were sequenced from one sample in a study of cytomegalovirus exposure and HLA in healthy donors. This PCR relied on a set of 60 Vbeta primers and 13 Jbeta primers. The method was immunoSEQ multiplex PCR; TCRdb's version includes in-frame clones alone and lacks a portion of them. The sample includes 55,000 or so clones, 82% of them seen just once. The material sequenced was PBMCs. These TCRs come from a man in his fifties in good health and CMV-seronegative.

V gene TRBV7-9 combines with J gene TRBJ1-1, with a weak D call TRBD1 (5 bases). Trimming pared 5 bases from V and 7 bases from J, leaving 17 bases between. CDR1 SEHNR and CDR2 FQNEAQ come from the germline V gene (reference sequence). The CDR3 consists of 14 residues. CDR3 sequence: CASSRESDRREAFF. DNA of the CDR3: TGTGCCAGCAGCCGAGAATCAGACAGACGTGAAGCTTTCTTT. The entire variable domain, with the rest obtained from reference TRBV7-9 and TRBJ1-1, is as follows: DTGVSQNPRHKITKRGQNVTFRCDPISEHNRLYWYRQTLGQGPEFLTYFQNEAQLEKSRLLSDRFSAERPKGSFSTLEIQRTEQGDSAMYLCASSRESDRREAFFGQGTRLTVV.

The J gene is TRBJ1-6, the V gene TRBV5-1, with D maybe TRBD1 (6 bases). Germline assignment: CDR1 SGHRS and CDR2 YFSETQ. The V and J ends lost 3 bases and 9 bases respectively, with 13 bases between them. The CDR3 is 14 amino acids. CDR3 loop: CASSSWTESSPLHF. Written as DNA, the CDR3 is TGCGCCAGCAGCTCTTGGACAGAGAGTTCACCCCTCCACTTT.

The gene calls are TRBV11-2 and TRBJ2-3; TRBD2 aligns across 7 bases. CDR1 is SGHAT and CDR2 is FQNNGV in the germline V gene. Trimming cost V 5 bases and J 0 bases; bases outside gene matches: 5. CDR3 size: 15 residues. The CDR3 DNA is TGTGCCAGCAGCATGGGACTAATTAGCACAGATACGCAGTATTTT. It specifies CASSMGLISTDTQYF.

A single count supports this clone. The chain links TRBV5-4 to TRBJ2-7; 8 bases match TRBD2. The CDR3 totals 13 residues. V lost 5 bases and J lost 3; bases outside the gene matches: 4. In germline, CDR1 is SGHNT, CDR2 YYREEE (reference sequence). CDR3 DNA: TGTGCCAGCAGTCGGGAGGGGGTCTACGAGCAGTACTTC. Protein product: CASSREGVYEQYF.

Only a few counts were recorded for this clone. V gene TRBV11-3 combines with J gene TRBJ2-2; 13 nucleotides agree with TRBD2. After removal of 5 bases from V and 6 bases from J, the junction contained 6 bases not matched to a gene. The germline gives CDR1 SGHNT, CDR2 YENEEA. This CDR3 is built from 16 residues. The CDR3 reads CASSPTSGGRAGELFF. The CDR3 DNA reads as TGTGCCAGCAGCCCGACTAGCGGGGGGCGGGCCGGGGAGCTGTTTTTT.

This clone appeared once. The chain couples TRBV14 to TRBJ1-1; D is uncertain. V lost 3 bases and J lost 7, with 9 bases in between. Germline values: CDR1 SGHDN, CDR2 FVKESK. This CDR3 is built from 12 residues. The CDR3: CASSQGSFEAFF. Written as DNA, the CDR3 is TGTGCCAGCAGCCAGGGGAGTTTTGAAGCTTTCTTT.

The chain is built from TRBV19 and TRBJ2-3, with D maybe TRBD2 (7 bases). Germline lookup yields CDR1 LNHDA and CDR2 SQIVND (reference sequence). The CDR3 is 15 residues long. The V gene lost 4 bases and the J gene lost 6 bases, with 17 bases spanning the gap. The CDR3 is CASSKWGGPLDTQYF. The CDR3, as DNA: TGTGCCAGTAGTAAGTGGGGGGGCCCGTTGGATACGCAGTATTTT. Full variable domain (rest looked up from reference TRBV19 and TRBJ2-3): DGGITQSPKYLFRKEGQNVTLSCEQNLNHDAMYWYRQDPGQGLRLIYYSQIVNDFQKGDIAEGYSVSREKKESFPLTVTSAQKNPTAFYLCASSKWGGPLDTQYFGPGTRLTVL.

V is TRBV4-2 and J is TRBJ2-5, with TRBD2 matching over 12 bases. Germline assignment: CDR1 LGHNA and CDR2 YNFKEQ. Trimming at V came to 0 bases and at J to 2 bases, leaving 7 bases not matched to a gene. The CDR3 consists of 18 residues. CDR3 sequence reads: CASSQEITSGGPQETQYF. The CDR3 DNA is TGTGCCAGCAGCCAAGAAATTACTAGCGGGGGGCCTCAAGAGACCCAGTACTTC.

The chain combines TRBV29-1 with TRBJ2-2; 8 nucleotides agree with TRBD1. The CDR3 length is 14 residues. Trimming at V came to 6 bases and at J to 2 bases, leaving 5 bases not matched to a gene. Germline CDR1 and CDR2: SQVTM and ANQGSEA. CDR3 protein: CSVLTGVNTGELFF. The CDR3 nucleotides read TGCAGCGTGCTGACAGGGGTAAACACCGGGGAGCTGTTTTTT.

V and J are TRBV19 and TRBJ2-3, with TRBD2 as a possible D gene (7 bases). V dropped 5 bases and J dropped 3 bases, with 12 bases sitting between them. Germline assignment: CDR1 LNHDA and CDR2 SQIVND (reference sequence). The CDR3 sequence is 14 residues long. DNA of the CDR3: TGTGCCAGTAGTCGGGCGGGGGCAACAGATACGCAGTATTTT. It encodes CASSRAGATDTQYF.

The chain employs TRBV23-1 and TRBJ2-1; 14 nucleotides align to TRBD2. TRBV23-1 is reported as an ORF; its role is uncertain. Unmatched junction bases numbered 12, after V lost 6 bases and J lost 8 bases. The CDR3 runs 17 residues. CDR3 in DNA: TGCGCCAGCAGCATCGAACCGGGACTAGCGGGGGTGGATGAGCAGTTCTTC. Translated, it gives CASSIEPGLAGVDEQFF.

This chain joins TRBV6-5 and TRBJ1-2; D possibly corresponds to TRBD1 (5 bases). The CDR3 is made up of 15 amino acids. Per germline, CDR1 MNHEY and CDR2 SVGAGI. The V gene lost 5 bases and the J gene lost 4 bases, with 17 bases spanning the gap. The CDR3 here is CASSQDGGKSYGYTF. CDR3 coding DNA: TGTGCCAGCAGTCAGGACGGGGGGAAAAGCTATGGCTACACCTTC.

This rearrangement joins TRBV6-1 to TRBJ1-5, with D unclear. Per the germline V gene, CDR1 is MNHNS and CDR2 is SASEGT. Deletions cut 1 base from V and 1 base from J, with 5 bases between. The CDR3 has 14 amino acids. As DNA, the CDR3 is TGTGCCAGCAGTGAAGGGCAGAGCAATCAGCCCCAGCATTTT. It encodes CASSEGQSNQPQHF.

The chain's CDR3 is CASSLEGGLPHNQPQHF. DNA of the CDR3: TGTGCCAGCAGCTTAGAGGGGGGGCTCCCCCACAATCAGCCCCAGCATTTT. J is TRBJ1-5 and V is TRBV7-2; D is possibly TRBD1 (6 bases). CDR1 is SGHTA, CDR2 FQGNSA, per germline. CDR3 length: 17 amino acids. Trimming shortened V by 1 base and J by 3 bases, and 16 bases separated the two germline ends.

The rearrangement joins TRBV7-2 to TRBJ1-6; D call uncertain. The CDR3 loop spans 15 amino acids. V was shortened by 1 base and J by 0 bases, with 4 bases between the two germline ends. Germline V gene lookup returns CDR1 SGHTA and CDR2 FQGNSA. The CDR3 spells CASSLGGSYNSPLHF. In nucleotides, the CDR3 is TGTGCCAGCAGCTTAGGCGGCTCCTATAATTCACCCCTCCACTTT.

The chain employs TRBV5-1 and TRBJ2-3, with 13 bases identical to TRBD2. CDR1 is SGHRS, CDR2 YFSETQ, per germline. The junction had 6 bases not matched to a gene; V was cut back by 4 bases and J by 1 base. This CDR3 has 17 residues. CDR3 protein: CASSAGTSGVGTDTQYF. The CDR3 DNA sequence: TGCGCCAGCAGCGCGGGGACTAGCGGGGTAGGCACAGATACGCAGTATTTT.

The chain has TRBV7-2 and TRBJ1-3; TRBD1 is a possible D gene (5 bases). This CDR3 contains 17 residues. With 0 bases removed from V and 2 bases from J, the gap between germline ends came to 14 bases. Germline V gene sequence: CDR1 SGHTA, CDR2 FQGNSA. CDR3 bases: TGTGCCAGCAGCTTAGCCGGGTGGGGGGGTACTGGAAACACCATATATTTT. The encoded protein is CASSLAGWGGTGNTIYF.

The chain employs TRBV29-1 and TRBJ2-3, with D unresolved. V was pared by 8 bases and J by 0 bases, with 12 bases between. CDR1 is SQVTM and CDR2 is ANQGSEA in the germline V gene. This CDR3 spans 13 amino acids. The CDR3 reads CSSIVESTDTQYF. In DNA, the CDR3 is TGCAGCTCCATAGTGGAGAGCACAGATACGCAGTATTTT.

This chain connects TRBV7-7 to TRBJ1-6; 7 bases map to TRBD1. This CDR3 region has 14 residues. After removal of 5 bases from V and 6 bases from J, the junction contained 4 bases not matched to a gene. Germline lookup yields CDR1 SSHAT and CDR2 FNYEAQ (reference sequence). The CDR3 DNA reads as TGTGCCAGCAGCCTCAACAGGGGTAATTCACCCCTCCACTTT. Protein product: CASSLNRGNSPLHF.

The chain combines TRBV6-1 with TRBJ1-6; D call uncertain. This CDR3 has 13 amino acids. Germline V gives CDR1 MNHNS, CDR2 SASEGT. Between the trimmed V and J ends, which lost 4 bases and 4 bases, there was a span of 5 bases. The CDR3 sequence: CASSASYNSPLHF. The CDR3 DNA sequence: TGTGCCAGCAGTGCTTCGTATAATTCACCCCTCCACTTT.

The chain carries TRBV29-1 and TRBJ2-3; tentatively, D is TRBD1 (5 bases). Trimming left V 2 bases short and J 0 bases short, with 9 bases between. The germline gives CDR1 SQVTM, CDR2 ANQGSEA. CDR3 size: 14 residues. The CDR3 DNA is TGCAGCGTTGAAAGGGGTTTTAGCACAGATACGCAGTATTTT. Translated, it gives CSVERGFSTDTQYF.

The chain has TRBV11-1 and TRBJ2-1; TRBD2 matches 8 bases. V gave up 4 bases and J gave up 7 bases; unmatched junction bases: 12. This CDR3 comprises 16 residues. The germline V gene has CDR1 SGHAT and CDR2 FQDESV (reference sequence). This chain's CDR3 is CASSYLQGSGKNEQFF. The CDR3, as DNA: TGTGCCAGCAGCTACCTCCAAGGTAGCGGGAAAAATGAGCAGTTCTTC.

The chain recombines TRBV10-2 with TRBJ1-2; 8 nucleotides align to TRBD1. CDR3 size: 15 residues. The ends lost 3 bases at V and 6 bases at J; junction bases unmatched: 9. CDR1 and CDR2 from the germline V gene are WSHSY and SAAADI. The CDR3 sequence: CASSDPIRQGNGYTF. The CDR3 DNA follows: TGCGCCAGCAGTGACCCCATTAGACAGGGGAATGGCTACACCTTC.

The CDR3 bases are TGTGCCAGCAGGTACACAGGGAACACCGGGGAGCTGTTTTTT. Encoded protein: CASRYTGNTGELFF. This chain links TRBV28 with TRBJ2-2; D is possibly TRBD1 (5 bases). With 6 bases removed from V and 1 base from J, the gap between germline ends came to 9 bases. Germline CDR1 and CDR2: MDHEN and SYDVKM. The CDR3 runs 14 residues.

This clone was observed a handful of times. The chain carries TRBV4-2 and TRBJ1-1; TRBD1 matches at 7 bases. The germline V gene has CDR1 LGHNA and CDR2 YNFKEQ. There are 14 residues in the CDR3. V lost 5 bases, J lost 3 bases, and 6 bases stayed unmatched. CDR3 coding DNA: TGTGCCAGCAGCGATGACAGGGTCCACACTGAAGCTTTCTTT. Its protein product is CASSDDRVHTEAFF.

The chain recombines TRBV7-9 with TRBJ1-2; D unclear. With 6 bases removed from V and 6 bases from J, the gap between germline ends came to 8 bases. The CDR3 runs 11 residues. Germline CDR1 SEHNR, CDR2 FQNEAQ (reference sequence). CDR3 sequence: CASSPVNGYTF. CDR3 nucleotide sequence: TGTGCCAGCAGTCCAGTGAATGGCTACACCTTC.

The V and J genes are TRBV19 and TRBJ2-1; D might be TRBD1 (6 bases). Germline assignment: CDR1 LNHDA and CDR2 SQIVND (reference sequence). This CDR3 comprises 15 residues. V lost 1 base and J lost 2, with 9 bases in between. The CDR3 loop is CASSIVQGTYNEQFF. CDR3 in DNA: TGTGCCAGTAGTATAGTACAGGGAACCTACAATGAGCAGTTCTTC.